The rows below give T cell receptor beta chains drawn from one sample of a study of beta chain features in type 1 diabetes. Here immunoSEQ multiplex PCR was the method, and the copy in TCRdb shows in-frame clones only, minus some. The sample lists about 700,000 clones; around 15% were seen once. Specimen: naive CD4+ T cells from blood. These receptors came from a man between 18 and 29 years old with type 1 diabetes. The CDR3 runs from the conserved cysteine through the conserved F or W. A D gene is named only where the DNA matches it firmly. Some rows have no size entry. The others give once, few or many, or a class for an expanded clone.

TRBJ2-6 | TRBV11-3 | NA | 15 | NA | TGTGCCAGCAGCTTTGGACATTCTGGGGCCAACGTCCTGACTTTC | CASSFGHSGANVLTF
TRBJ2-7 | TRBV2 | NA | 13 | few | TGTGCCAGCAGCAGGACAGAATCCTACGAGCAGTACTTC | CASSRTESYEQYF
TRBJ1-2 | TRBV9 | NA | 13 | few | TGTGCCAGCAGCGTAGGAGAAAACTATGGCTACACCTTC | CASSVGENYGYTF
TRBJ1-2 | TRBV18 | NA | 13 | NA | TGTGCCAGCTCACCACCCGAGTACTATGGCTACACCTTC | CASSPPEYYGYTF
TRBJ1-3 | TRBV4-1 | NA | 12 | few | TGCGCCAGCACCTCCTCTGGAAACACCATATATTTT | CASTSSGNTIYF
TRBJ2-7 | TRBV29-1 | NA | 14 | NA | TGCAGCGTTGATGGGCAGGCCGGAACCTACGAGCAGTACTTC | CSVDGQAGTYEQYF
TRBJ2-5 | TRBV29-1 | NA | 12 | few | TGCAGCGTTTCAGCCCTGGGAGAGACCCAGTACTTC | CSVSALGETQYF
TRBJ2-3 | TRBV11-3 | NA | 13 | NA | TGTGCCAGCAGCTTAGACTACTTGGATACGCAGTATTTT | CASSLDYLDTQYF
TRBJ1-1 | TRBV5-1 | NA | 15 | few | TGCGCCAGCAGCTGGAACCCGGGAGCCGCGGCTGAAGCTTTCTTT | CASSWNPGAAAEAFF
TRBJ2-7 | TRBV29-1 | TRBD1 | 15 | NA | TGCAGCGGACGGGTCGGGACAGGGGATTTCTACGAGCAGTACTTC | CSGRVGTGDFYEQYF
TRBJ2-5 | TRBV5-4 | NA | 14 | few | TGTGCCAGCACCCGAAAGGGGAGCCAAGAGACCCAGTACTTC | CASTRKGSQETQYF
TRBJ2-7 | TRBV6-5 | TRBD2 | 16 | NA | TGTGCCAGCAGTTACTCGGGGGGGATTACCAACTACGAGCAGTACTTC | CASSYSGGITNYEQYF
TRBJ1-5 | TRBV10-2 | NA | 13 | few | TGCGCCAGCAGTGAGTCGGTGGGAGTGCCCCAGCATTTT | CASSESVGVPQHF
TRBJ2-1 | TRBV7-7 | TRBD2 | 15 | once | TGTGCCAGCAGCTCGGGACTAGCGGCCTACAATGAGCAGTTCTTC | CASSSGLAAYNEQFF
TRBJ1-1 | TRBV9 | NA | 13 | few | TGTGCCAGCAGCGAGACAGGGAACACTGAAGCTTTCTTT | CASSETGNTEAFF
TRBJ1-2 | TRBV7-2 | NA | 15 | NA | TGTGCCAGCAGCACGGACCACAATCCTTTCTATGGCTACACCTTC | CASSTDHNPFYGYTF
TRBJ2-1 | TRBV7-2 | NA | 15 | NA | TGTGCCAGCAGCCCAGGGGCCTTCACCTACAATGAGCAGTTCTTC | CASSPGAFTYNEQFF
TRBJ1-1 | TRBV30 | NA | 13 | NA | TGTGCCTGGAGTCTCGTCGGGAGGGCTGAAGCTTTCTTT | CAWSLVGRAEAFF
TRBJ1-5 | TRBV18 | NA | 13 | once | TGTGCCAGCTCACCATCAATCGGTCAGCCCCAGCATTTT | CASSPSIGQPQHF
TRBJ2-5 | TRBV18 | TRBD1 | 18 | few | TGTGCCAGCTCACCACCAATTGGATCCAGGGGGCCGACGGAGACCCAGTACTTC | CASSPPIGSRGPTETQYF
TRBJ2-1 | TRBV29-1 | TRBD1 | 12 | NA | TGCAGCGCCACCGGGACAGGCAATGAGCAGTTCTTC | CSATGTGNEQFF
TRBJ2-5 | TRBV4-2 | TRBD2 | 16 | NA | TGTGCCAGCAGCCAAGGATCGGCTAGCGGGGAAGAGACCCAGTACTTC | CASSQGSASGEETQYF
TRBJ2-7 | TRBV25-1 | TRBD1 | 14 | few | TGTGCCAGTCTTGCCGGGACAGGCTCCTACGAGCAGTACTTC | CASLAGTGSYEQYF
TRBJ2-2 | TRBV15 | NA | 17 | few | TGTGCCACCAGCAGAGATCGGGTTCAGGGGAGCACCGGGGAGCTGTTTTTT | CATSRDRVQGSTGELFF
TRBJ2-7 | TRBV11-3 | NA | 13 | few | TGTGCCAGCAGCTTGGTTGAGAGGTACGAGCAGTACTTC | CASSLVERYEQYF
TRBJ2-3 | TRBV25-1 | NA | 14 | NA | TGTGCCAGCAGTGGGACAGTGACCACAGATACGCAGTATTTT | CASSGTVTTDTQYF
TRBJ2-3 | TRBV28 | TRBD1 | 16 | NA | TGTGCCAGCAGCGCGCCGCCCGGGACAGGCACAGATACGCAGTATTTT | CASSAPPGTGTDTQYF